These 8 T cell receptor beta chains originate from one sample sequenced in a study of blood T cell repertoires in COVID-19. Sequencing was performed with immunoSEQ multiplex PCR; in TCRdb, only in-frame clones are kept and a portion is missing. In the table there are under 350,000 clones, roughly 85% of which are singletons. The sample was PBMCs or T cells enriched from blood (not recorded which). The receptor set was obtained from a middle-aged woman with acute COVID-19.

The genes are TRBV7-2 and TRBJ2-5; 7 bases fit TRBD1. V shed 2 bases and J 1 base; nucleotides not matched to a gene: 4. The CDR3 extends over 15 amino acids. CDR1 SGHTA and CDR2 FQGNSA come from the germline V gene. The CDR3, as DNA: TGTGCCAGCAGCTTAAGGACAGGATCCCAAGAGACCCAGTACTTC. It codes for CASSLRTGSQETQYF. Together with reference TRBV7-2 and TRBJ2-5, the CDR3 gives the full variable domain: GAGVSQSPSNKVTEKGKDVELRCDPISGHTALYWYRQSLGQGLEFLIYFQGNSAPDKSGLPSDRFSAERTGGSVSTLTIQRTQQEDSAVYLCASSLRTGSQETQYFGPGTRLLVL.

The chain employs TRBV3-1 (or the pseudogene TRBV3-2) and TRBJ1-1, with D unresolved. This CDR3 has 14 amino acids. V lost 1 base and J lost 1, with 7 bases in between. Germline V CDR1 and CDR2: LGHDT, YNNKEL (reference sequence). CDR3 sequence (DNA): TGTGCCAGCAGCCAAGGGCAGGCGAACACTGAAGCTTTCTTT. It is translated as CASSQGQANTEAFF.

The chain employs TRBV28 and TRBJ2-7; no clear D gene. Germline assignment: CDR1 MDHEN and CDR2 SYDVKM. The CDR3 has 13 amino acids. The V end was cut by 4 bases, the J end by 3 bases, with 10 bases between. The CDR3 protein is CASSSRSGYEQYF. The CDR3 DNA sequence: TGTGCCAGCAGTTCCCGATCGGGCTACGAGCAGTACTTC.

This chain connects TRBV7-2 to TRBJ2-1; D call uncertain. Germline V gene data show CDR1 as SGHTA and CDR2 as FQGNSA. The V gene lost 5 bases and the J gene lost 4 bases, with 3 bases spanning the gap. This CDR3 is built from 11 residues. CDR3 nucleotides: TGTGCCAGCAGCGAGTACAATGAGCAGTTCTTC. Amino acids: CASSEYNEQFF.

The chain links TRBV9 to TRBJ2-5; 7 bases map to TRBD2. Germline lookup yields CDR1 SGDLS and CDR2 YYNGEE. This CDR3 spans 15 amino acids. The V and J ends lost 6 bases and 1 base, in that order; junction bases with no gene match: 9. This chain's CDR3 is CASNSGERGQETQYF. In DNA form, the CDR3 reads TGTGCCAGCAATTCCGGCGAGCGGGGCCAAGAGACCCAGTACTTC.

The chain recombines TRBV19 with TRBJ1-4; perhaps TRBD1 as D (6 bases). Trimming stripped 5 bases from V and 0 bases from J, with 10 bases between. The CDR3 extends over 15 amino acids. From germline, CDR1 is LNHDA and CDR2 SQIVND (reference sequence). The CDR3 here is CASSYRETTNEKLFF. As DNA, the CDR3 is TGTGCCAGTAGTTACAGGGAGACAACTAATGAAAAACTGTTTTTT. Looking up the rest from reference TRBV19 and TRBJ1-4 gives the full variable domain: DGGITQSPKYLFRKEGQNVTLSCEQNLNHDAMYWYRQDPGQGLRLIYYSQIVNDFQKGDIAEGYSVSREKKESFPLTVTSAQKNPTAFYLCASSYRETTNEKLFFGSGTQLSVL.

V is TRBV19 and J is TRBJ2-5; 8 bases fit TRBD2. Germline V CDR1 and CDR2: LNHDA, SQIVND (reference sequence). The CDR3 length is 17 residues. Trimming removed 3 bases from V and 5 bases from J; junction bases left unmatched: 14. This chain's CDR3 is CASSMGRGSGNWETQYF. In DNA form, the CDR3 reads TGTGCCAGTAGTATGGGGCGCGGTAGCGGGAATTGGGAGACCCAGTACTTC.

The chain has TRBV3-1 (or the pseudogene TRBV3-2) and TRBJ1-2; 7 bases are shared with TRBD1. J lost 8 bases, V lost 6 bases, and 15 bases had no gene match. This CDR3 region has 15 residues. Germline V CDR1 and CDR2: LGHDT, YNNKEL (reference sequence). The CDR3 DNA reads as TGTGCCAGCAGTGACCGTCTGTCGACAGGGTGGGGCTACACCTTC. Amino acids: CASSDRLSTGWGYTF.